The present T cell receptor (beta chain) was sequenced within a study of cytomegalovirus exposure and HLA in healthy donors (TCRdb year 2017). Regarding the complete study: An earlier analysis of around 600 of the donors reported approximately 270 Gb of sequence data and approximately 110 million unique TCR beta sequences from 150 million to 200 million T cells. Approximately 310 gigabases of sequencing data and approximately 80 million unique TCR sequences were included in an early release covering around 600 HLA-typed donors. Of the approximately 400 genotyped donors, about 80% fell in the genetic ancestry cluster associated with self-reported Caucasian donors. The study was designed to test whether signatures of past pathogen exposure could be identified by cataloging public T cell receptors. Using immunosequencing, the study profiled T cell repertoires from some 670 subjects and related those repertoires to cytomegalovirus serostatus. Along with the approximately 700-subject first cohort, a separate validation cohort of around 110 different subjects was used. The study combined high-throughput TCR immunosequencing, statistical association of individual TCRs with disease status, and machine learning to predict cytomegalovirus infection status. In a later analysis, previously published TCR beta repertoires from about 640 donors were re-analyzed and high-resolution HLA genotyping was added so that TCR occurrence patterns could be studied. Rather than using new phenotypic data, the later analysis identified candidate immune exposures from TCR beta sequences and from how often those sequences occurred across donors. An earlier analysis of 587 of the donors used high-throughput TCR beta sequencing to judge whether each TCR beta V gene segment behaved as functional or pseudogenic. Donor age, sex, ethnicity and CMV serostatus were collected together with the repertoire data. In a later genetic analysis, genome-wide SNP genotypes for about three fifths of the roughly 670 donors were used, and that subset was treated as a discovery cohort. Every discovery cohort repertoire had been produced on one sequencing platform. Class I and class II HLA loci were covered by the typing at four-digit resolution. The number of typed donors differed by locus: about 629-630 for A, B, C, DRB1 and DQB1; some 540 for DQA1; fewer than 610 for DPA1; and around 470 for DPB1. Because of strong linkage in the cohort, roughly five DR-DQ haplotypes were treated as single units for association and clustering. On average, 235,054 unique TCR beta nucleotide sequences were sequenced per donor among a few hundred genotyped donors of the cohort, with roughly 18% of those sequences being non-productive. The paper's findings and limits, for the study overall: A further reported finding was that TCR beta sequences accurately predicted the HLA-A and HLA-B alleles for most subjects in the first cohort. When HLA alleles, especially DR and DQ, strongly co-occurred, TCR associations were difficult to assign to individual alleles. The authors suggested that the approach could potentially be extended to other disease states and immunological phenotypes. Correlated functional status among segregating V segments might be attributable to linkage disequilibrium, but an unknown experimental factor could not be ruled out. Presence/absence analyses assumed roughly uniform sequencing depth across donors, an assumption that may not hold. Broadly in line with IMGT annotations, most TCR beta V segments showed up in productive rearrangements about 87% or about 30% of the time in an earlier analysis of under 700 of the donors. Because the 87-base-pair reads could not distinguish some IMGT-functional V segments, including TRBV6-2 and TRBV6-3, those segments were excluded. Compared with equally common non-associated chains, HLA-associated TCR beta chains in a later analysis were more clonally expanded and had lower generation probabilities. A few of the identified cytomegalovirus-associated TCR beta chains were confirmed in vitro to be specific for cytomegalovirus antigens. An association between a missense DCLRE1C variant and V-gene and J-gene trimming of TCR beta chains was found in a later genetic analysis and replicated in an independent cohort. A cluster of highly shared sequence variants was judged likely to represent a technical artifact of the sequencing pipeline. Across donors, most TCR sequences were observed very rarely, whereas some public TCRs were present in many individuals. HLA typing was unavailable for some donors at each locus, so association tests used only the typed subset. In a later genetic analysis, fewer N-insertions in productive TCRs were reported among donors in an Asian-associated ancestry cluster than the approximately 670-donor mean. In a later analysis, the rate of TCR association differed among HLA loci, with DRB1 alleles having the most associated TCRs and HLA-C alleles having the fewest. At a false discovery rate of 0.05, a later analysis linked roughly 17,000 TCR beta sequences to specific HLA alleles. According to a later analysis, parvovirus B19, influenza, CMV and Epstein-Barr virus appeared linked to several top co-occurrence clusters. In both the original and validation cohorts, the classifier was reported to diagnose cytomegalovirus status with high specificity and sensitivity. A later analysis found that most CMV-associated TCR beta chains appeared HLA-restricted, with HLA associations seemingly driven largely by CMV exposure. Because counts were too low, under 20 rarely observed V segments, including chromosome 9 orphons, were left out of the earlier analysis of over 550 of the donors. The study gave a list of 150 to 200 TCR beta chains associated with cytomegalovirus. This cohort had only TCR beta chains sequenced, and the lack of alpha or paired-chain data limited which features could be detected. The only immune exposure information available for the cohort was CMV serostatus.

Turning to this clone: Its antigen is unknown. No clone much larger than this one lies a single base away; base qualities are absent.

From a lookup of the germline V gene, CDR1 and CDR2 are LGHNT and FRNRAP. V lost 3 bases and J lost 1 base, and the count of bases not matched to a germline gene is 2. The CDR3 measures 14 amino acids from cysteine to phenylalanine. The entry retains the CDR3 DNA only, 42 bases that are in frame from base 1. The cohort consisted of 670 or so healthy bone marrow donors. All cohort members were sampled while nominally healthy, although unrecorded immune exposures were likely present. The donor tested CMV seronegative, placing the donor among the 350 or so seronegative members of the cohort. Each donor provided a peripheral blood sample, and peripheral blood mononuclear cells were used for TCR beta sequencing. The Qiagen DNeasy Blood Extraction Kit was used to extract genomic DNA from the blood cell samples. Libraries were made using the immunoSEQ multiplex PCR assay. For the multiplex PCR, a mixture combining 60 forward primers for TCR Vbeta segments and 13 reverse primers for TCR Jbeta segments was used. A multiplex PCR assay on genomic DNA amplified the CDR3 region of rearranged TCR beta genes. On the Illumina HiSeq System, the amplified TCR beta libraries were sequenced as 87-base-pair reads. The original pipeline was this. In a later analysis, tens of millions of unique TCR beta chains were counted across the 690 or so repertoires, and around 11 million of these chains were shared by at least two donors. To remove PCR and sequencing errors, raw reads were error-corrected and collapsed into unique sequences using a nearest-neighbor algorithm that merged closely related sequences. V, D and J gene segments were assigned by aligning CDR3 sequences to IMGT reference sequences. For a sequence to be retained, at least a six-nucleotide match to both a V gene segment and a J gene segment was required. Rearrangements were called productive when the CDR3 lacked stop codons and stayed in frame with V and J; all others were non-productive. Following IMGT convention, CDR3 was defined as the stretch from the second conserved V-encoded cysteine to the conserved J-encoded phenylalanine. The earlier analysis of 587 of the donors excluded sequences that lacked an unambiguous match to a single V gene segment. An earlier analysis of fewer than 750 of the donors called V segments functional above 56.7% productive rearrangements and segregating when the between-donor standard deviation exceeded 5%. To diagnose cytomegalovirus status from the catalog of TCR beta chain sequences, a statistical classification framework was built. V and J gene assignment, in a later analysis, came from comparing TCR nucleotide sequences with IMGT/GENE-DB human TR gene sequences. A later analysis assigned CDR3 sequences and most-parsimonious VDJ recombination scenarios with the TCRdist pipeline. A later analysis defined each TCR beta chain by its CDR3 amino acid sequence plus V-gene family, and excluded reads lacking a unique V-gene family. To address suspected cross-contamination and a sequencing artifact, a later analysis removed 450 to 700 highly shared, low-generation-probability nucleotide sequences. In a later analysis, a clonal expansion index was calculated for each public chain from normalized within-repertoire ranks of inferred template counts. In a later analysis, generation probabilities were computed with a VDJ recombination model fitted to out-of-frame rearrangements, and the resulting probabilities were checked against IGoR. A later analysis scored TCR-TCR, TCR-HLA and TCR-CMV co-occurrence with hypergeometric tests, applying a repertoire-size bias correction to TCR pairs. A later analysis estimated false discovery rates by permuting HLA or CMV assignments 20 times. In a later analysis, co-occurring TCRs were grouped using DBSCAN, with TCRdist sequence similarity added in when clustering inside HLA-allele-positive subsets. Co-occurrence clustering excluded repertoires with fewer than 30,000 or more than 120,000 public chains, plus five with anomalous nucleotide sharing. Drawn from immuneACCESS, this table holds only the in-frame rearrangements with V and J called that TCRdb kept. Clones are partly lost; checked studies trace under half to an unresolved V gene and leave the rest unexplained. The V and J calls and clone size were taken over from that table, and D and trimming were inferred from the DNA. Counted in this sample were about 160,000 clones; around 80% of them appeared once. Of the sample, about 1.5% is held by the ten largest clones.

Recombination connected TRBV12-5 to TRBJ1-1, with 7 bases aligning to TRBD1. Source material: PBMCs. The clonotype was recovered from a male donor in good health and CMV-seronegative. CDR3 sequence: CASGFDRANTEAFF. The DNA reads TGTGCTAGTGGTTTCGACAGGGCGAACACTGAAGCTTTCTTT.